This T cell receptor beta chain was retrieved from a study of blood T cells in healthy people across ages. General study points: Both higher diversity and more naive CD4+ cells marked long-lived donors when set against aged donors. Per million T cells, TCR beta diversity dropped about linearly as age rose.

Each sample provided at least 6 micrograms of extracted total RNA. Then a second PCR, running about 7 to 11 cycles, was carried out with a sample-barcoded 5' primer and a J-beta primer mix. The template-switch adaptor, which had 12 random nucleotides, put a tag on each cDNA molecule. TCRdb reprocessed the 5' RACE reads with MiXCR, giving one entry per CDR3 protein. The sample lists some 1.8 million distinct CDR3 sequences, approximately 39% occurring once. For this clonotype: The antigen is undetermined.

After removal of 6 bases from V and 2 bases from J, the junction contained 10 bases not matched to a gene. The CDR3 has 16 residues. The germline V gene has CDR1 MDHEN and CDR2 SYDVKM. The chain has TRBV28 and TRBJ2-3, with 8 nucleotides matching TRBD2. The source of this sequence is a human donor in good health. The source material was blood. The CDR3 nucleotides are TGTGCCAGCAGACACCCCGGGACTAGGGACACAGATACGCAGTATTTT. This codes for CASRHPGTRDTDTQYF.